The rows below give T cell receptor beta chains drawn from one sample of a study of blood T cell repertoires in COVID-19. Sequencing used immunoSEQ multiplex PCR; TCRdb keeps in-frame clones, though not all of them. The sample lists 150,000 or so clones; about three quarters were seen once. Sequencing was done on a sample of peripheral blood. These receptors were taken from a woman in her 50s with active or convalescent COVID-19. Each CDR3 is given with its conserved first and last residue. Fields, in order: J gene, V gene, D gene, CDR3 protein. A D gene is named only where the DNA matches it firmly.

>TRBJ2-7|TRBV30|-
CAWSVTSRGEQYF
>TRBJ2-5|TRBV10-3|-
CAISVRDSETQYF
>TRBJ2-2|TRBV5-4|-
CASSLDRENTGELFF
>TRBJ2-2|TRBV28|-
CASRPRGNLTYNTGELFF
>TRBJ2-5|TRBV7-2|TRBD2
CASSLGGTTQETQYF
>TRBJ1-4|TRBV6-6|TRBD1
CASRNGRQGGEKLFF
>TRBJ2-2|TRBV5-1|TRBD1
CASSLGGQGEGELFF
>TRBJ1-1|TRBV29-1|-
CSAQGRMNTEAFF
>TRBJ1-2|TRBV28|-
CASQEGYGYTF
>TRBJ2-1|TRBV28|TRBD1
CASSFWGQNYNEQFF
>TRBJ1-2|TRBV30|-
CAWSVQGYGYTF
>TRBJ1-1|TRBV13|-
CASRLQGGIAEAFF
>TRBJ2-1|TRBV11-2|-
CASSLFSTSYNEQFF
>TRBJ1-2|TRBV18|-
CASSLQGSEDGYTF
>TRBJ2-2|TRBV10-3|-
CAISESTASGTNTGELFF
>TRBJ2-7|TRBV2|TRBD2
CASSTPRGLAGGSSYEQYF
>TRBJ2-1|TRBV7-2|TRBD2
CASSLVLAGGRDEQFF
>TRBJ2-1|TRBV21-1|-
CASSPYQWDRVYNEQFF
>TRBJ1-6|TRBV6-5|-
CASRQPGANSPLHF
>TRBJ1-1|TRBV11-1|-
CASSFRRTGNTEAFF
>TRBJ1-1|TRBV20-1|-
CSRQGNTEAFF
>TRBJ2-5|TRBV4-2|TRBD2
CASSQDLLAGGRAETQYF
>TRBJ1-1|TRBV27|-
CASREGLYTEAFF
>TRBJ2-2|TRBV15|-
CATSRDTSNTGELFF
>TRBJ2-1|TRBV12-3/TRBV12-4|TRBD2
CASSLGTSGGWLF
>TRBJ2-5|TRBV7-2|-
CASSPTEETQYF
>TRBJ2-3|TRBV6-5|TRBD1
CASSYPATGGADTQYF
>TRBJ1-3|TRBV5-1|-
CASSLTQGSGNTIYF
>TRBJ1-4|TRBV19|-
CAIQGDDEKLFF
>TRBJ2-1|TRBV4-3|-
CASSQDGTNEQFF
>TRBJ1-2|TRBV7-2|TRBD1
CASSLAARDRGQGYTF
>TRBJ2-2|TRBV9|TRBD1
CASSPRSGGRNTGELFF
>TRBJ1-2|TRBV28|TRBD1
CAGGTGVYGYTF
>TRBJ1-4|TRBV30|-
CAWRGRGNEKLFF
>TRBJ2-1|TRBV20-1|TRBD2
CSAAGGNEQFF
>TRBJ2-2|TRBV7-2|-
CASSFLGGRGGAGELFF
>TRBJ1-3|TRBV4-3|-
CASSQESPGYYSGNTIYF
>TRBJ1-2|TRBV28|TRBD1
CASSSKTGSYGYTF
>TRBJ2-1|TRBV21-1|-
CATDSGTGSWSGADEQFF
>TRBJ1-6|TRBV5-1|TRBD1
CASSLVTRDRKYSPLHF
>TRBJ2-2|TRBV5-5|-
CASSLENGELFF
>TRBJ2-1|TRBV4-1|-
CASSPGVGLMEQFF
>TRBJ2-3|TRBV11-2|TRBD2
CATRTSGSTDTQYF
>TRBJ2-7|TRBV6-2/TRBV6-3|TRBD1
CASSSGTASYEQYF